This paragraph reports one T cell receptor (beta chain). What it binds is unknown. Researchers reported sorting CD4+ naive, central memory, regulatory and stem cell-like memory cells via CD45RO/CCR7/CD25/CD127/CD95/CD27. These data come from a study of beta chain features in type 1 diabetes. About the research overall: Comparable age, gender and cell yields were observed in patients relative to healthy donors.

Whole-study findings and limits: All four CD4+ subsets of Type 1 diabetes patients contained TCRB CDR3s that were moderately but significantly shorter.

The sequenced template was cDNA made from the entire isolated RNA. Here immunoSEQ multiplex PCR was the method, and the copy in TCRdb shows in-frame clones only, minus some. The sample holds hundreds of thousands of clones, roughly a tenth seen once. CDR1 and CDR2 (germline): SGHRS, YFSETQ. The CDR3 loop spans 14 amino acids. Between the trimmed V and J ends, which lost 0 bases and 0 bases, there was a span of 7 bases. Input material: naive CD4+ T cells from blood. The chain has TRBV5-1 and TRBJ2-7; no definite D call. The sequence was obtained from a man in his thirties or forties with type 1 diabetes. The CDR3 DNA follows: TGCGCCAGCAGCTTGGTCTACGACTCCTACGAGCAGTACTTC. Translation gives CASSLVYDSYEQYF. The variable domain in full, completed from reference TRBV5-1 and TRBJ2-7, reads KAGVTQTPRYLIKTRGQQVTLSCSPISGHRSVSWYQQTPGQGLQFLFEYFSETQRNKGNFPGRFSGRQFSNSRSEMNVSTLELGDSALYLCASSLVYDSYEQYFGPGTRLTVT.